Detailed here is one TCR beta chain. The source of the sample is a study of blood T cell repertoires in COVID-19. At the level of the study: Samples came from the United States, Italy and Spain, spanning acute and convalescent COVID-19. T cells, B-cell-depleted T cells, or PBMCs supplied cDNA or gDNA.

Germline-derived CDR1 and CDR2 are SNHLY and FYNNEI. This CDR3 has 13 amino acids. The V and J ends lost 3 bases and 8 bases respectively, with 13 bases between them. Original data processing: Scientists estimated how many nucleated cells there were by amplifying reference gene primers. Profiled with immunoSEQ multiplex PCR; TCRdb holds only in-frame clones, not every one. That table supplies the V and J calls and clone size; D and trimming were determined from the DNA. In the table there are 83,000 or so clones, approximately 77% of which are singletons. The sequenced sample was peripheral blood. The chain is built from TRBV2 and TRBJ1-1; D uncertain. The sequence was obtained from a woman at least 80 years old with acute or convalescent COVID-19. CDR3 sequence: CASSDYMAGEAFF. CDR3 sequence (DNA): TGTGCCAGCAGTGATTATATGGCGGGAGAAGCTTTCTTT.